This T cell receptor (beta chain) was documented in a study of neurological immune-mediated disorders. This clonotype occurred many times. TCRdb re-derived calls from the 5' RACE reads in MiXCR, one entry per CDR3 protein. The repertoire holds about 46,000 distinct CDR3 sequences, with approximately 3% as singletons. Sequencing used PBMCs. The clonotype was recovered from a woman aged 50 to 65 with multiple sclerosis.

CDR3 sequence reads: CASNPAGGTNQPQHF. DNA of the CDR3: TGCGCCAGCAACCCGGCAGGGGGGACCAATCAGCCCCAGCATTTT. This rearrangement joins TRBV10-2 to TRBJ1-5; 7 nucleotides align to TRBD1. CDR3 size: 15 residues. CDR1 is WSHSY, CDR2 SAAADI, per germline. With 7 bases clipped from V and 3 bases from J, the junction kept 9 bases outside the gene matches.